This is a list of T cell receptor beta chains from one sample in a study of blood T cell repertoires in COVID-19. Libraries were prepared by immunoSEQ multiplex PCR; TCRdb keeps only in-frame clonotypes and omits some of them. The profile shows approximately 240,000 clones, about nine tenths of them singletons. The sequenced sample consisted of PBMCs or T cells enriched from blood (not recorded which). These receptors all come from a woman in her twenties or thirties with acute COVID-19. Each CDR3 is given with its conserved first and last residue. The order of the fields is D gene, V gene, CDR3 length, J gene, clone size, CDR3 DNA, CDR3 protein. The D gene is left open where the match is weak. Size is stated for part of the rows, as once, few or many counts, or as a class when the clone is expanded.

d_call: TRBD2
v_call: TRBV3-1/TRBV3-2
cdr3_length: 15
j_call: TRBJ2-2
clone_size: once
cdr3_nt: TGTGCCAGCAGCCCGCTAGCGGGGGACACCGGGGAGCTGTTTTTT
cdr3_aa: CASSPLAGDTGELFF

d_call: TRBD1
v_call: TRBV14
cdr3_length: 15
j_call: TRBJ1-6
clone_size: -
cdr3_nt: TGTGCCAGCAGCGCCCAGACAGGGGTCAATTCACCCCTCCACTTT
cdr3_aa: CASSAQTGVNSPLHF

d_call: TRBD2
v_call: TRBV6-4
cdr3_length: 15
j_call: TRBJ2-3
clone_size: -
cdr3_nt: TGTGCCAGCAGTGAAGGCGGGGGGGCCGTAGATACGCAGTATTTT
cdr3_aa: CASSEGGGAVDTQYF

d_call: TRBD1
v_call: TRBV7-6
cdr3_length: 15
j_call: TRBJ1-1
clone_size: -
cdr3_nt: TGTGCCAGCAGCTTACGTCCTCAGGGGGGCACTGAAGCTTTCTTT
cdr3_aa: CASSLRPQGGTEAFF

d_call: -
v_call: TRBV2
cdr3_length: 17
j_call: TRBJ1-3
clone_size: -
cdr3_nt: TGTGCCAGCAGTGGTGGCGGAGGTTACAACTCTGGAAACACCATATATTTT
cdr3_aa: CASSGGGGYNSGNTIYF

d_call: TRBD1
v_call: TRBV5-8
cdr3_length: 17
j_call: TRBJ2-3
clone_size: once
cdr3_nt: TGTGCCAGCAGCTCCTTACAGGGGGATAACTTTCCAGATACGCAGTATTTT
cdr3_aa: CASSSLQGDNFPDTQYF

d_call: TRBD2
v_call: TRBV15
cdr3_length: 14
j_call: TRBJ2-7
clone_size: once
cdr3_nt: TGTGCCACCAGCAAAGCGGGAGCTGGAAACGAGCAGTACTTC
cdr3_aa: CATSKAGAGNEQYF

d_call: -
v_call: TRBV12-2
cdr3_length: 16
j_call: TRBJ2-6
clone_size: few
cdr3_nt: TGTGCAAGTCGCTTAGATGCGTTATCTGGGGCCAACGTCCTGACTTTC
cdr3_aa: CASRLDALSGANVLTF

d_call: -
v_call: TRBV14
cdr3_length: 17
j_call: TRBJ1-6
clone_size: -
cdr3_nt: TGTGCCAGCAGCCAAGAGTTTTTGGGGCAGGGCAATTCACCCCTCCACTTT
cdr3_aa: CASSQEFLGQGNSPLHF

d_call: TRBD2
v_call: TRBV6-2/TRBV6-3
cdr3_length: 20
j_call: TRBJ2-7
clone_size: -
cdr3_nt: TGTGCCAGCAGTTATGTTTCTGTGGGTAGGATAAAGAGGGACTACTACGAGCAGTACTTC
cdr3_aa: CASSYVSVGRIKRDYYEQYF

d_call: -
v_call: TRBV19
cdr3_length: 15
j_call: TRBJ2-1
clone_size: -
cdr3_nt: TGTGCCAGTAGTATTAAGTTAGATCACTACAATGAGCAGTTCTTC
cdr3_aa: CASSIKLDHYNEQFF

d_call: TRBD1
v_call: TRBV3-1/TRBV3-2
cdr3_length: 15
j_call: TRBJ1-2
clone_size: -
cdr3_nt: TGTGCCAGCAGCCAAGCCCCCGACAGGGAAAGAGGCTACACCTTC
cdr3_aa: CASSQAPDRERGYTF

d_call: -
v_call: TRBV7-8
cdr3_length: 13
j_call: TRBJ1-1
clone_size: -
cdr3_nt: TGTGCCAGCAGCAAGGCAAGCGGGGAAGAAGCTTTCTTT
cdr3_aa: CASSKASGEEAFF

d_call: -
v_call: TRBV6-6
cdr3_length: 12
j_call: TRBJ1-1
clone_size: -
cdr3_nt: TGTGCCAGCAGCCTAAAGAACACTGAAGCTTTCTTT
cdr3_aa: CASSLKNTEAFF

d_call: -
v_call: TRBV29-1
cdr3_length: 12
j_call: TRBJ2-5
clone_size: -
cdr3_nt: TGCAGCGTTGGAGCAGGCTCCGAGACCCAGTACTTC
cdr3_aa: CSVGAGSETQYF

d_call: -
v_call: TRBV7-2
cdr3_length: 14
j_call: TRBJ2-5
clone_size: -
cdr3_nt: TGTGCCAGCAGCTTAGGGGCCTACCAAGAGACCCAGTACTTC
cdr3_aa: CASSLGAYQETQYF

d_call: TRBD1
v_call: TRBV6-5
cdr3_length: 14
j_call: TRBJ2-1
clone_size: -
cdr3_nt: TGTGCCAGCTCTCACAGGGGGTCCTACAATGAGCAGTTCTTC
cdr3_aa: CASSHRGSYNEQFF

d_call: TRBD1
v_call: TRBV9
cdr3_length: 20
j_call: TRBJ1-3
clone_size: -
cdr3_nt: TGTGCCAGCAGCGCCCACGGAGGACAGGTGGGACTGAGCTCTGGAAACACCATATATTTT
cdr3_aa: CASSAHGGQVGLSSGNTIYF

d_call: TRBD2
v_call: TRBV7-3
cdr3_length: 18
j_call: TRBJ2-3
clone_size: -
cdr3_nt: TGTGCCAGCAGCAGGTGGGGACTAGCGGGTTCTAGCACAGATACGCAGTATTTT
cdr3_aa: CASSRWGLAGSSTDTQYF

d_call: -
v_call: TRBV5-1
cdr3_length: 14
j_call: TRBJ1-1
clone_size: -
cdr3_nt: TGCGCCAGCAGCCACGGTACAGGAGACACTGAAGCTTTCTTT
cdr3_aa: CASSHGTGDTEAFF

d_call: TRBD2
v_call: TRBV7-2
cdr3_length: 18
j_call: TRBJ2-3
clone_size: -
cdr3_nt: TGTGCCAGCAGCTTAGATCCCAGCGGGAAGGCTTACGGGGATACGCAGTATTTT
cdr3_aa: CASSLDPSGKAYGDTQYF

d_call: TRBD1
v_call: TRBV7-9
cdr3_length: 14
j_call: TRBJ1-1
clone_size: -
cdr3_nt: TGTGCCAGCAGCTTAGTCGGGGCAGGGGGTAGGGCTTTCTTT
cdr3_aa: CASSLVGAGGRAFF

d_call: TRBD1
v_call: TRBV7-9
cdr3_length: 13
j_call: TRBJ1-5
clone_size: -
cdr3_nt: TGTGCCAGCACCCCACAGGGGGATCAGCCCCAGCATTTT
cdr3_aa: CASTPQGDQPQHF

d_call: TRBD1
v_call: TRBV15
cdr3_length: 14
j_call: TRBJ1-2
clone_size: once
cdr3_nt: TGTGCCACCAGGAAAGGGACAGGGGGCTATGGCTACACCTTC
cdr3_aa: CATRKGTGGYGYTF